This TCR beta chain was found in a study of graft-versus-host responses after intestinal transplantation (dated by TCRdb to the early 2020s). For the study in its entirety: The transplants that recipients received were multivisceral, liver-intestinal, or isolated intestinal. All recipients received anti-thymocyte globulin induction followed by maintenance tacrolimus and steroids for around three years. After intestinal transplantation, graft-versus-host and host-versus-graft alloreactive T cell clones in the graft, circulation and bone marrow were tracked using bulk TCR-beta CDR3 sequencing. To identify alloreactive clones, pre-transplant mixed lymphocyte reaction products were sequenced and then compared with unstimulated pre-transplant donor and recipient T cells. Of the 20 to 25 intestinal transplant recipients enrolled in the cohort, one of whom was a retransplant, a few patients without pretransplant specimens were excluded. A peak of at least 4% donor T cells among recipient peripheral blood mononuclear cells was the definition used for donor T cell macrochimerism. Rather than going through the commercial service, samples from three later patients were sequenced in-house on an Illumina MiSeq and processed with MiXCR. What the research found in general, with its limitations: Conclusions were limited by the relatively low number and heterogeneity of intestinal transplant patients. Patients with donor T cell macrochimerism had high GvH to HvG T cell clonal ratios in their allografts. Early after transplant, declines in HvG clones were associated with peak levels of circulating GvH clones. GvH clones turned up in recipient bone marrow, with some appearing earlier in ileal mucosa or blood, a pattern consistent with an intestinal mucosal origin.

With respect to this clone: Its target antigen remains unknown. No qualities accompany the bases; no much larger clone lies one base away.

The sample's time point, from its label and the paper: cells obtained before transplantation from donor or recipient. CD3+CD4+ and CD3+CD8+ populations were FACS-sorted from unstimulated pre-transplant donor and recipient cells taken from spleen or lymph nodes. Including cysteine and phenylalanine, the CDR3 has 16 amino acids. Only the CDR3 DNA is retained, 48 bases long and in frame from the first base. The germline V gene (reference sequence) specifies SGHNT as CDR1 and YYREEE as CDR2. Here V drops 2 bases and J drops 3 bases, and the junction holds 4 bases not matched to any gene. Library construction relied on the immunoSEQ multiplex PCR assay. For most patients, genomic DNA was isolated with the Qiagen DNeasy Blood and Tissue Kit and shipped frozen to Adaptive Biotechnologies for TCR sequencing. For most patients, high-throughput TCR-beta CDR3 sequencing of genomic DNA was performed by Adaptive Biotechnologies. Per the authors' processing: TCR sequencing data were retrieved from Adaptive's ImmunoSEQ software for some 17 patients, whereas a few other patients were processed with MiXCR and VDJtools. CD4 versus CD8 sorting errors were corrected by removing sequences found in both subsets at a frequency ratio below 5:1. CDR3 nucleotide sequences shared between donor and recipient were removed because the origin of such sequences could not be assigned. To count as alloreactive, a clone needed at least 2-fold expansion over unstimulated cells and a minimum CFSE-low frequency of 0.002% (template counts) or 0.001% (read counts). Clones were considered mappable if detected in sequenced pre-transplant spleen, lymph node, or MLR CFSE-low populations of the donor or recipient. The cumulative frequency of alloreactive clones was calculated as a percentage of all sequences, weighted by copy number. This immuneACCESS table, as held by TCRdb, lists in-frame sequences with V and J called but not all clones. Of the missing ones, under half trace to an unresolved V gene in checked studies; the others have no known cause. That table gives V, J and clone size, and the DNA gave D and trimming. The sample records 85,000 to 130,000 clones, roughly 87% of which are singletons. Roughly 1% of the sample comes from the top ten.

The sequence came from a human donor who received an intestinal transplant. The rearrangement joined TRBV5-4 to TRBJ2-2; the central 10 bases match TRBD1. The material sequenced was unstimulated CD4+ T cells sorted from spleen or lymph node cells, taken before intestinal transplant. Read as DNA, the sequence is TGTGCCAGCAGCTTTCCGGACAGGGGGTACACCGGGGAGCTGTTTTTT. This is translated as CASSFPDRGYTGELFF.